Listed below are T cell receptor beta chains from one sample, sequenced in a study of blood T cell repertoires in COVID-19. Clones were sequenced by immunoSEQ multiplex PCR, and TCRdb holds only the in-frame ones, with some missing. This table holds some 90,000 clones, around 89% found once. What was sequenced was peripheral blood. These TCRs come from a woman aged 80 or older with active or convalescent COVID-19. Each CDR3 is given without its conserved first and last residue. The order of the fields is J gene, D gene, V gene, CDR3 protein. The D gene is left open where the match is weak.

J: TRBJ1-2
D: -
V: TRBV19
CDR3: ASSSRTVLYGYT

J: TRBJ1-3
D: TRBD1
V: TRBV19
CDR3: ASNEGTGTGNTIY

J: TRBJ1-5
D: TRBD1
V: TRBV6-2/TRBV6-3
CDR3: ASSYNTRFPGQGDQPQH

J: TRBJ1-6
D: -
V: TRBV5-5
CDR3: ASTTAPDSPLH

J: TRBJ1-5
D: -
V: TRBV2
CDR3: ASSERREGQPQH

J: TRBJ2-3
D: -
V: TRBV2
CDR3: ASSESISTDTQY

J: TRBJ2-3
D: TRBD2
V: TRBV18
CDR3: ASSPTLAGSTDTQY

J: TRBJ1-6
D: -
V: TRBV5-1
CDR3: ASSLYGSALDSPLH

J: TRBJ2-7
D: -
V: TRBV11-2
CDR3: ASSRHYEQY

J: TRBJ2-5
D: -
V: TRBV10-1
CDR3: ASSESLSYQETQY

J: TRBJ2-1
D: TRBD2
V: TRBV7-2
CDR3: ASSLAGGDDEQF

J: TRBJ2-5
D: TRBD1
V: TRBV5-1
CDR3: ASTTGVGETQY

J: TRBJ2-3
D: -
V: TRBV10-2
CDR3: ASSETPGYTDTQY

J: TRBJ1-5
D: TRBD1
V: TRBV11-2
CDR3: ASSPTGGDQPQH

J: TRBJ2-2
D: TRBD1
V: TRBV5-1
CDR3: ASSLEVQGAYTGELF

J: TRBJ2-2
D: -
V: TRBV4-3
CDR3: ASSQEIQGTGELF

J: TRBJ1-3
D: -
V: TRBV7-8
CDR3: ASSLSGRASGNTIY

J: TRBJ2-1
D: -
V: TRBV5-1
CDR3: ASSFRVDNEQF

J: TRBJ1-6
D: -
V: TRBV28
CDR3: ASTSTSVSPLH

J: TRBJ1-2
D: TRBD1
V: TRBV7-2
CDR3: ASSSRQGNYGYT

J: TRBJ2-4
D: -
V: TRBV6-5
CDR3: AHQGTKNIQY

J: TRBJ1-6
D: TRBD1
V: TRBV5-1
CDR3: ASSSQGNENSPLH

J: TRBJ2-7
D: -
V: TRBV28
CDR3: ASNRVGEQY

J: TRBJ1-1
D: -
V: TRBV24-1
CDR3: ATRGQMNTEAF

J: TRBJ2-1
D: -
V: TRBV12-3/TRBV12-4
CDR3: ASAPYQAMRF

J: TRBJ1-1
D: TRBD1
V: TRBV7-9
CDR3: ASSAQGPAL

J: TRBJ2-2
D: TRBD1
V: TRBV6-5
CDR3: ASSDRAGTGELF

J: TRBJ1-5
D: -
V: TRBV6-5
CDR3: ASSLTSRVQH

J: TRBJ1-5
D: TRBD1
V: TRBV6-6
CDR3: ASSRRDRGVVGNQPQH

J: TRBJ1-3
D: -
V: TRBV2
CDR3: ASSIQGSGNTIY

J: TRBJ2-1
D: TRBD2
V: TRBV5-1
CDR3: ASSRSGSLDEQF

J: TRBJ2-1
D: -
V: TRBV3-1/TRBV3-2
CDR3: ASSTSSYNEQF

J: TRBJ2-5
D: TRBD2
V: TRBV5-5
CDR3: ASTLAGGETQY

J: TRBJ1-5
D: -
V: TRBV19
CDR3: ASSIRRGNQPQH

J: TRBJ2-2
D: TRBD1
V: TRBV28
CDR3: ASRPGTGPAGELF

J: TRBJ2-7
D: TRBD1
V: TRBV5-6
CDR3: ASSFPGQIRHEQY

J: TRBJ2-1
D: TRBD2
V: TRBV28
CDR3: ASSPPGLAGAHEQF

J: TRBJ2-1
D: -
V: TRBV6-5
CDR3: ASTSTPSGPVF

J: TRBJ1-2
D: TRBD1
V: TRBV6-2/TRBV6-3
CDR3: ASSFSGQKRYNYGYT

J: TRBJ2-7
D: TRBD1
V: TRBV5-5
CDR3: ASSLLPGQGAEY

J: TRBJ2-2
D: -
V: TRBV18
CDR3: ATSENPGFYTGELF

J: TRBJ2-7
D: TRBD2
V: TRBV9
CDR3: ASSPYGTVSGTRSYEQY

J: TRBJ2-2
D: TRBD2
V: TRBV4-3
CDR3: ASSQAAGGGELF

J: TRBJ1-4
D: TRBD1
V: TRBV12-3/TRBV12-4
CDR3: ASSSTGGTLF

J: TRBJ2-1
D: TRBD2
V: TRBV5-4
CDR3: ASSFRTSGDNEQF

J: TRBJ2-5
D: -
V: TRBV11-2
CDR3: ASSLDLKAGRETQY

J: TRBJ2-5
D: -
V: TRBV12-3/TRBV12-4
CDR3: ASRYKETQY

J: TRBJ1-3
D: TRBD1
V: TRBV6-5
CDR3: ASSYGGQSSGNTIY

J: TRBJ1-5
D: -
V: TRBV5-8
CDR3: ASSPGQNSNQPQH

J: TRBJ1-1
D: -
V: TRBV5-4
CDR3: ASSLVGEGNTEAF

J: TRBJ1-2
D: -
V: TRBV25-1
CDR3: ASSVGQGYGYT

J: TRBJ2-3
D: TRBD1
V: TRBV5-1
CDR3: ASQTGVGTDTQY

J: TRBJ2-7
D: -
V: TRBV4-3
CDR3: ASSQELQDEQY

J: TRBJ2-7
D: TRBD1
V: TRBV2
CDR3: ASRRAVQGVSYEQY

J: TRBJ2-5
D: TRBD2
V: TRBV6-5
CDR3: ASSYGTSGSRETQY